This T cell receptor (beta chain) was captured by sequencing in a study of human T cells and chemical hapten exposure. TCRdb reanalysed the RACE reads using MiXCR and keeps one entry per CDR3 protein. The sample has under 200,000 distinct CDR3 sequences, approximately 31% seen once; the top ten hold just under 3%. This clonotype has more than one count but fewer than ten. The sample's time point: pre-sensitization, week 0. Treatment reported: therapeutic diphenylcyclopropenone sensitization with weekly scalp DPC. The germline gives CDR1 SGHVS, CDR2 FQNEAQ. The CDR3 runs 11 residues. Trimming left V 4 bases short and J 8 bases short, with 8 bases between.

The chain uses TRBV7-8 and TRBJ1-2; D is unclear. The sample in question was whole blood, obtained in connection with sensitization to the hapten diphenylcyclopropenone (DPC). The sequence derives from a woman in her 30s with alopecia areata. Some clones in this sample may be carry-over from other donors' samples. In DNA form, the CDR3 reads TGTGCCAGCAGCTCGGGCCAGGGCTACACCTTC. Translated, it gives CASSSGQGYTF.